These 8 T cell receptor beta chains were all obtained from the same sample, sequenced in a study of control samples from healthy donors and cancer patients. Profiling relied on immunoSEQ multiplex PCR, and the TCRdb table lists in-frame clones only, not all of them. The data show 150,000 to 200,000 clones, around 94% seen once. The sample comprised PBMCs. These receptors came from a man in his sixties with colorectal cancer.

The rearrangement joins TRBV5-6 to TRBJ1-4, with TRBD1 identical over 8 bases. With 3 bases clipped from V and 12 bases from J, the junction kept 7 bases outside the gene matches. The germline gives CDR1 SGHDT, CDR2 YYEEEE. There are 13 residues in the CDR3. The CDR3 region is CASSSLTGVELFF. CDR3 nucleotide sequence: TGTGCCAGCAGCTCTCTGACAGGGGTGGAACTGTTTTTT.

The V gene is TRBV4-1, the J gene TRBJ2-1; 7 positions agree with TRBD2. The CDR3 contains 19 residues. Germline assignment: CDR1 MGHRA and CDR2 YSYEKL. V shed 0 bases, J shed 0 bases, and the junction held 11 bases outside the gene matches. The CDR3 region has the DNA TGCGCCAGCAGCCAAGAAGCCCTAGCGGCTGTCTCCTCCTACAATGAGCAGTTCTTC. Its protein product is CASSQEALAAVSSYNEQFF.

This chain links TRBV27 with TRBJ1-6, with TRBD1 matching over 8 bases. V dropped 4 bases and J dropped 7; count of bases not matched to a gene: 6. CDR1 is MNHEY and CDR2 is SMNVEV in the germline V gene (reference sequence). CDR3 length: 15 residues. In nucleotides, the CDR3 is TGTGCCAGCAGTTCAGGGGGCCTTGGAAATTCACCCCTCCACTTT. This translates into CASSSGGLGNSPLHF.

CDR3 sequence: CASSLEGVRANTEAFF. The CDR3 DNA reads TGCGCCAGCAGCTTGGAAGGGGTCAGGGCGAACACTGAAGCTTTCTTT. J is TRBJ1-1 and V is TRBV5-1, with D perhaps TRBD1 (5 bases). Per the germline V gene, CDR1 is SGHRS and CDR2 is YFSETQ. V dropped 0 bases and J dropped 1 base, with 13 bases sitting between them. The CDR3 spans 16 residues.

The chain uses TRBV6-5 and TRBJ2-3; 10 bases map to TRBD2. CDR1 and CDR2 (germline): MNHEY, SVGAGI. V lost 0 bases and J lost 6; bases outside the gene matches: 6. The CDR3 covers 16 residues. CDR3 residues: CASSYSSGGGPDTQYF. DNA for the CDR3: TGTGCCAGCAGTTACTCGAGCGGGGGGGGACCTGATACGCAGTATTTT.

The chain joins TRBV27 to TRBJ1-3; D gene uncertain. V lost 2 bases and J lost 0, with 8 bases in between. Germline V gene lookup returns CDR1 MNHEY and CDR2 SMNVEV (reference sequence). The CDR3 has 15 amino acids. CDR3 nucleotide sequence: TGTGCCAGCAGTTTAGCGTTTGGCTCTGGAAACACCATATATTTT. It encodes CASSLAFGSGNTIYF.

V gene TRBV12-2 combines with J gene TRBJ1-5. TRBV12-2 is noted as a pseudogene. The CDR3 totals 16 residues. CDR3 coding DNA: TGTGCAAGTCGCTTACCGCAAGGGATTAGCAATCAGCCCCAGCATTTT. Residues: CASRLPQGISNQPQHF.

The chain recombines TRBV6-5 with TRBJ2-7, with D possibly being TRBD2 (6 bases). The germline CDR1 and CDR2 sequences are MNHEY and SVGAGI. This CDR3 is 14 amino acids long. Trimming cost V 8 bases and J 0 bases, with 14 bases left between them. The CDR3 DNA follows: TGTGCCAGCGGGGGGTTGGGATCCTCCTACGAGCAGTACTTC. It translates to CASGGLGSSYEQYF.